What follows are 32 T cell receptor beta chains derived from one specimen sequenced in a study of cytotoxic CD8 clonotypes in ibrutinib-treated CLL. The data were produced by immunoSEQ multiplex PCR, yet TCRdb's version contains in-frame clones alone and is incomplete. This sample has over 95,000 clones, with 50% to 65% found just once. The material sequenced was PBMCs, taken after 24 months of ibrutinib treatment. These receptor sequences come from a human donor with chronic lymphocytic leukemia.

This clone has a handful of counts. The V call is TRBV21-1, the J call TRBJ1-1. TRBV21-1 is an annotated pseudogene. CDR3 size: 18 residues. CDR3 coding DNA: TGTGCCAGCAGCAACCCTACGGGGGGGGACAGAATGAACACTGAAGCTTTCTTT. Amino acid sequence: CASSNPTGGDRMNTEAFF.

The CDR3 bases are TGTGCCTGGAGGTCTAAAGGGACAGCTTCCTACGAGCAGTACTTC. Translated: CAWRSKGTASYEQYF. V usage is TRBV30 and J usage is TRBJ2-7; 7 bases align to TRBD1. The CDR3 extends over 15 amino acids. The trim removed 3 bases at V and 1 base at J, leaving 9 bases unmatched. Germline V gives CDR1 GTSNPN, CDR2 SVGIG (reference sequence).

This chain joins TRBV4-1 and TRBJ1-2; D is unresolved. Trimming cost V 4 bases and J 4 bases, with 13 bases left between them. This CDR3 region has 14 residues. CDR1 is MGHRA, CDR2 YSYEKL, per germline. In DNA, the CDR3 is TGCGCCAGCAGCCCCCCCGGCCAAACCTATGGCTACACCTTC. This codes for CASSPPGQTYGYTF.

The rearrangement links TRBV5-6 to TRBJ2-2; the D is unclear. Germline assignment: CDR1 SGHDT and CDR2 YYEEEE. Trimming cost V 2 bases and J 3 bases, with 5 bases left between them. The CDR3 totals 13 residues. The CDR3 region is CASSFAYTGELFF. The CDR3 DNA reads TGTGCCAGCAGCTTCGCGTACACCGGGGAGCTGTTTTTT.

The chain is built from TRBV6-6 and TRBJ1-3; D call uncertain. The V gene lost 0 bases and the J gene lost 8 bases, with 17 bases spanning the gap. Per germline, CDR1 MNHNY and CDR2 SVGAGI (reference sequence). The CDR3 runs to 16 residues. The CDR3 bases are TGTGCCAGCAGTTACTCACTAAGCCAGCTTCGGGACACCATATATTTT. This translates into CASSYSLSQLRDTIYF.

The CDR3 loop reads CASSRGAGGTYEQYF. The DNA of the CDR3 is TGTGCCAGCAGTAGGGGGGCAGGGGGTACCTACGAGCAGTACTTC. This sequence joins TRBV6-1 and TRBJ2-7; a weak D match, TRBD1 (7 bases). CDR3 size: 15 residues. V was clipped by 5 bases and J by 2 bases, with 16 bases between them. Germline assignment: CDR1 MNHNS and CDR2 SASEGT.

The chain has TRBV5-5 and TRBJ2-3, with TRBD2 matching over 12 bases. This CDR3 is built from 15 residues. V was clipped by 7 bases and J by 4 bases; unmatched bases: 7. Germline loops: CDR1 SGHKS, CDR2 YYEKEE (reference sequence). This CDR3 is CASRDGLAGPDTQYF. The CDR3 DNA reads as TGTGCCAGCCGGGACGGACTAGCGGGGCCAGATACGCAGTATTTT.

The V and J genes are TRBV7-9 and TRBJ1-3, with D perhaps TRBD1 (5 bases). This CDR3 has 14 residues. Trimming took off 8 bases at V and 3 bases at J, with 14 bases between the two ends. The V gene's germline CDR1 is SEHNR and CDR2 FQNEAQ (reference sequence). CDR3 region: CASDGGTRGNTIYF. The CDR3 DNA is TGTGCCAGCGACGGGGGAACCCGTGGAAACACCATATATTTT.

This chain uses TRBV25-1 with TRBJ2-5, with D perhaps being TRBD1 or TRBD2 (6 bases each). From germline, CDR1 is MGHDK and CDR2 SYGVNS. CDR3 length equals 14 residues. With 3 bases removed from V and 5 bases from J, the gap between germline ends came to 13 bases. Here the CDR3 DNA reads TGTGCCAGCAGTGACCCCCGGAGGGGGGAGACCCAGTACTTC. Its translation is CASSDPRRGETQYF.

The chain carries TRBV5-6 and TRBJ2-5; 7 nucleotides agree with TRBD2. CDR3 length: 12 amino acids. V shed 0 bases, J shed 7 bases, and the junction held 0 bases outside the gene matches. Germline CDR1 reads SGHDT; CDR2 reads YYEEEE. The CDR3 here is CASSLAGGTQYF. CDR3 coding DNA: TGTGCCAGCAGCTTGGCGGGGGGGACCCAGTACTTC.

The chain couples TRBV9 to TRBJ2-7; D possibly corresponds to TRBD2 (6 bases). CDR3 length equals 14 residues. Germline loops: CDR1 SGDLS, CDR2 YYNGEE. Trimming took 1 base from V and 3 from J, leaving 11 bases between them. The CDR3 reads CASSVSSAIYEQYF. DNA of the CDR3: TGTGCCAGCAGCGTATCTAGCGCGATCTACGAGCAGTACTTC.

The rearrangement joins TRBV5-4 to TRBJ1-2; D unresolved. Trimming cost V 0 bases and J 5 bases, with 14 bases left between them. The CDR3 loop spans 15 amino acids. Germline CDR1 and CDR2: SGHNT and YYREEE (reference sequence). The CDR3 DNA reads TGTGCCAGCAGCTTGGATGGGGAGCCGGTTTATGGCTACACCTTC. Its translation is CASSLDGEPVYGYTF.

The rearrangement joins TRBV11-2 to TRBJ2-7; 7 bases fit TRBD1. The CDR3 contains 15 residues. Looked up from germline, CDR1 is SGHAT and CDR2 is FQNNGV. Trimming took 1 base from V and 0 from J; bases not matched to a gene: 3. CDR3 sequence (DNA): TGTGCCAGCAGCTTAGTTGACAGGGTCTCCTACGAGCAGTACTTC. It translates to CASSLVDRVSYEQYF. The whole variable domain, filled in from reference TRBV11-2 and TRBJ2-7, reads EAGVAQSPRYKIIEKRQSVAFWCNPISGHATLYWYQQILGQGPKLLIQFQNNGVVDDSQLPKDRFSAERLKGVDSTLKIQPAKLEDSAVYLCASSLVDRVSYEQYFGPGTRLTVT.

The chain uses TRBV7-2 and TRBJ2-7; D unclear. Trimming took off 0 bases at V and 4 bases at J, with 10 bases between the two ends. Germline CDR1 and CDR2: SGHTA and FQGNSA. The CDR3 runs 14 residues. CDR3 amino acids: CASSLAGTAYEQYF. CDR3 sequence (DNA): TGTGCCAGCAGCTTAGCTGGTACAGCTTACGAGCAGTACTTC.

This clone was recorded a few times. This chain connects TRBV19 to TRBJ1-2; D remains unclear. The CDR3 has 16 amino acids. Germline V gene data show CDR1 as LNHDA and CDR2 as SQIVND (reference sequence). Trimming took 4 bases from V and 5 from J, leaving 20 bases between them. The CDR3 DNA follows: TGTGCCAGTAGTACCACGCCGAGTGACGGACCATATGGCTACACCTTC. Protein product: CASSTTPSDGPYGYTF.

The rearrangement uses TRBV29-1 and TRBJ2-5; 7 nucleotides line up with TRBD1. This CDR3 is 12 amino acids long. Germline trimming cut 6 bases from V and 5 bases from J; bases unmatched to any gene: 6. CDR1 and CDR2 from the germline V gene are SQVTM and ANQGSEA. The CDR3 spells CSVDRAGETQYF. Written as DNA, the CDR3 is TGCAGCGTCGACAGGGCCGGGGAGACCCAGTACTTC.

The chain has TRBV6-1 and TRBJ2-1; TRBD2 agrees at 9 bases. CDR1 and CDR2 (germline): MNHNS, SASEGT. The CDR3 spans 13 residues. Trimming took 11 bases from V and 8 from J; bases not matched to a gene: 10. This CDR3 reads CAAKSGGTDEQFF. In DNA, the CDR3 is TGTGCCGCTAAAAGCGGGGGGACGGATGAGCAGTTCTTC.

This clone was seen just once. The CDR3 nucleotides read TGTGCCAGCGGCTCAGGGGGTGCTGGGGCCAACGTCCTGACTTTC. This sequence encodes CASGSGGAGANVLTF. This sequence joins TRBV6-4 and TRBJ2-6, with 7 bases fitting TRBD1. This CDR3 region has 15 residues. From germline, CDR1 is MRHNA and CDR2 SNTAGT. V lost 8 bases and J lost 2; bases outside the gene matches: 6.

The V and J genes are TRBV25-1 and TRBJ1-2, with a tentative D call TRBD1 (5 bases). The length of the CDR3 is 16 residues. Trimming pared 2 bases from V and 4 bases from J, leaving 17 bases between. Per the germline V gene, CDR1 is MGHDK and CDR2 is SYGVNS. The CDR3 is CASSEGVATDTYGYTF. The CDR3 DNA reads TGTGCCAGCAGTGAAGGCGTCGCGACAGACACCTATGGCTACACCTTC.

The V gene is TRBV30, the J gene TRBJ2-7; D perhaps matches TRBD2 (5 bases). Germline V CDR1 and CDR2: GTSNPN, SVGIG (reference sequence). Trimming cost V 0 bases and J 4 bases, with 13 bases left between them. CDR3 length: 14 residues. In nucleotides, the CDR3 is TGTGCCTGGAGTGTCCGATCGGGGTTTTACGAGCAGTACTTC. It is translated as CAWSVRSGFYEQYF.

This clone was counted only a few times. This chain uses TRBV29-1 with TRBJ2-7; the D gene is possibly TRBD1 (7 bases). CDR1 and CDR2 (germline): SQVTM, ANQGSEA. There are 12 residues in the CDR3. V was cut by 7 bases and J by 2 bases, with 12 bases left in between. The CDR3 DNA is TGCAGCGGCGGGACAGAGCCCTACGAGCAGTACTTC. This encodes CSGGTEPYEQYF.

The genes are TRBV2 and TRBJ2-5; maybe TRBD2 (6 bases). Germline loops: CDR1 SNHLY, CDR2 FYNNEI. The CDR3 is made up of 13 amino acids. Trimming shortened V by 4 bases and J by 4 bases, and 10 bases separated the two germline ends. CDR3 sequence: CASSGGLGETQYF. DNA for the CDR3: TGTGCCAGCAGTGGGGGACTGGGAGAGACCCAGTACTTC.

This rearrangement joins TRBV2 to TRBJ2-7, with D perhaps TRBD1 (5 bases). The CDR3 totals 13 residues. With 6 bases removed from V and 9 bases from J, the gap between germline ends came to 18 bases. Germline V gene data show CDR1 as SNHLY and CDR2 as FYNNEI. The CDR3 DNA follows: TGTGCCAGCAGCCAGACCGACAGCCTCCGGCAGTACTTC. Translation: CASSQTDSLRQYF.

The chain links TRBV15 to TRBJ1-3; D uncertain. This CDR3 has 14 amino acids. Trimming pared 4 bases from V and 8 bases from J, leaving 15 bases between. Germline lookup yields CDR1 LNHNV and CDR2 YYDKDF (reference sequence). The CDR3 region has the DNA TGTGCCACCAGCAAAGGTGCCGAAGGAGACACCATATATTTT. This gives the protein CATSKGAEGDTIYF.

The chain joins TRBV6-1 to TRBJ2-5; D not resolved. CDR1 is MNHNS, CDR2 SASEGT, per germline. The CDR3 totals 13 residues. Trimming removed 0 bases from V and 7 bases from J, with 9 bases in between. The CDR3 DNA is TGTGCCAGCAGTGAAGCTAGCCTCGGGACCCAGTACTTC. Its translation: CASSEASLGTQYF.

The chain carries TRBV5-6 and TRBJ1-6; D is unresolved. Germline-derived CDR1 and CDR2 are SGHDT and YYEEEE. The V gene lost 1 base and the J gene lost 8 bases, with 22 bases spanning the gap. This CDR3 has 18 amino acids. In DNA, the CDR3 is TGTGCCAGCAGCTTGCAGACTCGGGGATGGCCAACGGATTCACCCCTCCACTTT. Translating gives CASSLQTRGWPTDSPLHF.

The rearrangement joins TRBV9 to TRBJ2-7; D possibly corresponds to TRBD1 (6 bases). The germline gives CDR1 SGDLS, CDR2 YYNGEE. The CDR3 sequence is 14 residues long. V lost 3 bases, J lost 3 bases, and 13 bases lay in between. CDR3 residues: CASSAQGSLYEQYF. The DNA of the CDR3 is TGTGCCAGCAGCGCACAGGGCTCCCTCTACGAGCAGTACTTC.

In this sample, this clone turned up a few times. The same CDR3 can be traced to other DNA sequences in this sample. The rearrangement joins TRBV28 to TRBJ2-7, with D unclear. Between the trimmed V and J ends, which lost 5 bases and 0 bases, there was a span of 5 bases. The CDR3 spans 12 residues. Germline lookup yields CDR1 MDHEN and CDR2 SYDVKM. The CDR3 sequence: CASSLGSYEQYF. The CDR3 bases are TGTGCCAGCAGTCTAGGCTCCTACGAGCAGTACTTC.

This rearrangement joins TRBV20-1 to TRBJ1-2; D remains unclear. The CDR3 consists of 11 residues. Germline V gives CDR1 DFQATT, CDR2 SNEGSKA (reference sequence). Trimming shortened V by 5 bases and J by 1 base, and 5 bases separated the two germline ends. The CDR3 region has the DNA TGCAGTGCTTTCGATAACTATGGCTACACCTTC. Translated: CSAFDNYGYTF.

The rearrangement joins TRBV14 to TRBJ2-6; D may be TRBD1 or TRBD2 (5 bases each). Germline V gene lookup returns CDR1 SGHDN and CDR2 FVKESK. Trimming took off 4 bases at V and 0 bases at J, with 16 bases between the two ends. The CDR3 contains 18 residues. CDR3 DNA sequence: TGTGCCAGCAGCCCGTCCCGGGACGTCCGCTCTGGGGCCAACGTCCTGACTTTC. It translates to CASSPSRDVRSGANVLTF.

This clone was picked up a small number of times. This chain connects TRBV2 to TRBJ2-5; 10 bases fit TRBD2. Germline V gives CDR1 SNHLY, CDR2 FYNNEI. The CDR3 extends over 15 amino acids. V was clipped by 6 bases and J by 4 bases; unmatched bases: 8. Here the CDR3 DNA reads TGTGCCAGCAGGGGTTCAGCGGGGGGGAGAGAGACCCAGTACTTC. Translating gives CASRGSAGGRETQYF.

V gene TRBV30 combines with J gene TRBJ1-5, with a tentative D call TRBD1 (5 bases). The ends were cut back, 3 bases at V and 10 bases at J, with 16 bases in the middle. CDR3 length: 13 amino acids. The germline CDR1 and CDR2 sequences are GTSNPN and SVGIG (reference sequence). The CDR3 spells CAWRGQGNGPQHF. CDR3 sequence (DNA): TGTGCCTGGAGGGGGCAGGGCAACGGACCCCAGCATTTT.